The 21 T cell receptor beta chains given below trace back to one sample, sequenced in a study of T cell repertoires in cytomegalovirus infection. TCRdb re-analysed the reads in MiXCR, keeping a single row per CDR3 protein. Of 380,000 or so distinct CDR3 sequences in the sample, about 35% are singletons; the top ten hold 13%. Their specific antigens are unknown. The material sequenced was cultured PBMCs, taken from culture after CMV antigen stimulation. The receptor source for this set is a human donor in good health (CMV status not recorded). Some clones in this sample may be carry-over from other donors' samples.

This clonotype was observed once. CDR3 in DNA: TGCAGTGCTGCTCGGACTAGCGGGGGATATGAGCAGTTCTTC. It yields the protein CSAARTSGGYEQFF. The J gene is TRBJ2-1, the V gene TRBV20-1; 13 bases line up with TRBD2. CDR1 DFQATT and CDR2 SNEGSKA come from the germline V gene (reference sequence). The length of the CDR3 is 14 residues. Trimming cost V 5 bases and J 8 bases; bases outside gene matches: 6.

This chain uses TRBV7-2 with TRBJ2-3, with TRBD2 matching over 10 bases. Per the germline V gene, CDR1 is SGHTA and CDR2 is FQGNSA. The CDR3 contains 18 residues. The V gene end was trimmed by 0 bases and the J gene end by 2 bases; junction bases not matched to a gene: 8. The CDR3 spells CASSLAATSGFYTDTQYF. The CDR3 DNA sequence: TGTGCCAGCAGCTTAGCGGCGACTAGCGGGTTCTACACAGATACGCAGTATTTT.

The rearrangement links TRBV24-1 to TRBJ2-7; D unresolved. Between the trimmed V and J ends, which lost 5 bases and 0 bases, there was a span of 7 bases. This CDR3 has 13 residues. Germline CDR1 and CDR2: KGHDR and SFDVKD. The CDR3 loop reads CATSAGYSYEQYF. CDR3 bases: TGTGCCACCAGTGCCGGATACTCCTACGAGCAGTACTTC.

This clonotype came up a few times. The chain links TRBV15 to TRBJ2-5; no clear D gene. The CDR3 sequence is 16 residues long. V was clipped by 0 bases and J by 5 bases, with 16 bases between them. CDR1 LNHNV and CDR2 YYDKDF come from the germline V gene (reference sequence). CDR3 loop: CATSRDWQSEWETQYF. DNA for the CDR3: TGTGCCACCAGCAGAGATTGGCAATCCGAGTGGGAGACCCAGTACTTC.

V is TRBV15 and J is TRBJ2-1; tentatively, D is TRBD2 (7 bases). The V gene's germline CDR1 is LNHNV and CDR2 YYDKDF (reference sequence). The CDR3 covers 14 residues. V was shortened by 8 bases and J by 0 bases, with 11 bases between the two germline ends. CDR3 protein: CATGGGDSYNEQFF. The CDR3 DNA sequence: TGTGCCACCGGAGGGGGGGACTCCTACAATGAGCAGTTCTTC.

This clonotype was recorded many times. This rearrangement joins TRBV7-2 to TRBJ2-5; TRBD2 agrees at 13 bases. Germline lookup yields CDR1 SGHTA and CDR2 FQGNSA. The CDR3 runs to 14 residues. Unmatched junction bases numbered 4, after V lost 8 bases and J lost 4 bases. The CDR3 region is CASSRTSGRETQYF. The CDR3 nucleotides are TGTGCCAGCTCCCGGACTAGCGGGAGAGAGACCCAGTACTTC. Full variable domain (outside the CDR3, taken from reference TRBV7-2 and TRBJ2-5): GAGVSQSPSNKVTEKGKDVELRCDPISGHTALYWYRQSLGQGLEFLIYFQGNSAPDKSGLPSDRFSAERTGGSVSTLTIQRTQQEDSAVYLCASSRTSGRETQYFGPGTRLLVL.

DNA for the CDR3: TGTGCCAGCAGCCCTCGACTAGGCCTCAATGAGCAGTTCTTC. Residues: CASSPRLGLNEQFF. V is TRBV7-9 and J is TRBJ2-1; D possibly corresponds to TRBD2 (6 bases). CDR1 and CDR2 (germline): SEHNR, FQNEAQ (reference sequence). Between the trimmed V and J ends, which lost 5 bases and 6 bases, there was a span of 14 bases. The CDR3 has 14 amino acids. Full variable domain (missing parts from reference TRBV7-9 and TRBJ2-1): DTGVSQNPRHKITKRGQNVTFRCDPISEHNRLYWYRQTLGQGPEFLTYFQNEAQLEKSRLLSDRFSAERPKGSFSTLEIQRTEQGDSAMYLCASSPRLGLNEQFFGPGTRLTVL.

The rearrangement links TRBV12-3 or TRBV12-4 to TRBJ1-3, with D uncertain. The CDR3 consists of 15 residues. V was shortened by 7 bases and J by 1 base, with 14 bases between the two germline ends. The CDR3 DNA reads TGTGCCAGCATTCATAGTGGACGGTCTGGAAACACCATATATTTT. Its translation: CASIHSGRSGNTIYF.

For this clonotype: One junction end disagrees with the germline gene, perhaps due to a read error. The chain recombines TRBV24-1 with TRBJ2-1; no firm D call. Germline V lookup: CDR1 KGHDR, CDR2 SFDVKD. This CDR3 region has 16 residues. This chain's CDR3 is CATSDSSAEGYNVQFF. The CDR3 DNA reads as TGTGCCACCAGTGATTCGTCGGCGGAAGGTTACAATGTGCAGTTCTTC.

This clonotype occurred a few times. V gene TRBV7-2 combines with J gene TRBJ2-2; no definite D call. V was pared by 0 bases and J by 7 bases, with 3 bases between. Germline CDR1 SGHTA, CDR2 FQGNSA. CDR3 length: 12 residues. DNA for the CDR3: TGTGCCAGCAGCTTAGCGATCGGGGAGCTGTTTTTT. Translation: CASSLAIGELFF. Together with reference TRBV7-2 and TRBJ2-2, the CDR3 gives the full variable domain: GAGVSQSPSNKVTEKGKDVELRCDPISGHTALYWYRQSLGQGLEFLIYFQGNSAPDKSGLPSDRFSAERTGGSVSTLTIQRTQQEDSAVYLCASSLAIGELFFGEGSRLTVL.

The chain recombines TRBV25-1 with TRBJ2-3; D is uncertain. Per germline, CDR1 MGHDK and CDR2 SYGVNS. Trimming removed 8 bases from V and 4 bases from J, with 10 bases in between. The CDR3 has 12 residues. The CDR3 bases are TGTGCCAGCCGACTGGGTGCAGATACGCAGTATTTT. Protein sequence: CASRLGADTQYF.

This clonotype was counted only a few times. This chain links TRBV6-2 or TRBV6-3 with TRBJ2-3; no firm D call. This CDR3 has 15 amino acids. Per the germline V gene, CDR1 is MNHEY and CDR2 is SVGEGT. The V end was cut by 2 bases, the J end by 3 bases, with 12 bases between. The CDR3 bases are TGTGCCAGCAGTTACGAACGTTTGGGAACAGATACGCAGTATTTT. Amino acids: CASSYERLGTDTQYF.

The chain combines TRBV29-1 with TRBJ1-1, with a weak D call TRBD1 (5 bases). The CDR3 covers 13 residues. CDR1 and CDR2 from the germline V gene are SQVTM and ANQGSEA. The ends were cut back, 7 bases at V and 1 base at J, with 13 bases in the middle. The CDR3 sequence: CSAGTSGNTEAFF. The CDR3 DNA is TGCAGCGCTGGGACGTCGGGGAACACTGAAGCTTTCTTT.

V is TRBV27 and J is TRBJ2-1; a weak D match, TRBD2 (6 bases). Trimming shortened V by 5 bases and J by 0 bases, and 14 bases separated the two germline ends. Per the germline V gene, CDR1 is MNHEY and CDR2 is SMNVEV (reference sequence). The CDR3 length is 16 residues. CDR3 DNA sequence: TGTGCCAGCAGTCCATTAGCGGTCAACTCCTACAATGAGCAGTTCTTC. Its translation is CASSPLAVNSYNEQFF.

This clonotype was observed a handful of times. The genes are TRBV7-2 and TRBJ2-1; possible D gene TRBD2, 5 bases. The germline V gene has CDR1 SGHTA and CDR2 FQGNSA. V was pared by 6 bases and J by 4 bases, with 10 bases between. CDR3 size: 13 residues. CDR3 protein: CASSLRRYNEQFF. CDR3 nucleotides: TGTGCCAGCAGTCTCAGGAGGTACAATGAGCAGTTCTTC.

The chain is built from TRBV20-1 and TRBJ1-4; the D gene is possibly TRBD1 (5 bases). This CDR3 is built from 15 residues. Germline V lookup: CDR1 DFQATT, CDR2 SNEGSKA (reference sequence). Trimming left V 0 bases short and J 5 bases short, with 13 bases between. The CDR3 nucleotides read TGCAGTGCTAGAGATCAAGAGGGGATGAATGAAAAACTGTTTTTT. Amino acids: CSARDQEGMNEKLFF.

Here the CDR3 reads CASSRRANNNEQFF. The CDR3 nucleotides are TGTGCCAGCAGTCGGAGGGCCAACAACAATGAGCAGTTCTTC. The J gene is TRBJ2-1, the V gene TRBV6-6; D perhaps matches TRBD2 (6 bases). The CDR3 has 14 amino acids. Germline-derived CDR1 and CDR2 are MNHNY and SVGAGI (reference sequence). V was shortened by 5 bases and J by 5 bases, with 13 bases between the two germline ends.

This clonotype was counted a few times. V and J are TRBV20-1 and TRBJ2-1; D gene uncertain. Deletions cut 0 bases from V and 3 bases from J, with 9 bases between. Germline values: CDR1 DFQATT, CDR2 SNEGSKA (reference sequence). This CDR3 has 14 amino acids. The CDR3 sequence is CSARDRLIYNEQFF. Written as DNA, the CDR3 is TGCAGTGCTAGAGATCGACTGATCTACAATGAGCAGTTCTTC.

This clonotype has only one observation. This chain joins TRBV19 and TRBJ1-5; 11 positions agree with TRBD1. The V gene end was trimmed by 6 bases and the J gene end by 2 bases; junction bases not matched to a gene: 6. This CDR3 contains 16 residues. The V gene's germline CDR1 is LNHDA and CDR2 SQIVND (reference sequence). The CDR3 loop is CASRGTGGIGNQPQHF. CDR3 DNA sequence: TGTGCCAGTAGGGGGACAGGGGGAATCGGCAATCAGCCCCAGCATTTT.

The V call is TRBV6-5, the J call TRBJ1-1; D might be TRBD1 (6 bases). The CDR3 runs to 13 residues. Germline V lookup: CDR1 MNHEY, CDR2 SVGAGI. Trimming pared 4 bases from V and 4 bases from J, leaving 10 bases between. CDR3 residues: CASSLHRATEAFF. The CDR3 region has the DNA TGTGCCAGCAGTTTACACAGGGCCACTGAAGCTTTCTTT.

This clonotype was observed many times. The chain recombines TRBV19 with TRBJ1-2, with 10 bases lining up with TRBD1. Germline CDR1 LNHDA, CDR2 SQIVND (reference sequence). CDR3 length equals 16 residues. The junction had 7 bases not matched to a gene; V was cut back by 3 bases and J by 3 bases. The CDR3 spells CASSIRQGAKDYGYTF. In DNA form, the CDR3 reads TGTGCCAGTAGTATTCGACAGGGGGCAAAGGACTATGGCTACACCTTC.